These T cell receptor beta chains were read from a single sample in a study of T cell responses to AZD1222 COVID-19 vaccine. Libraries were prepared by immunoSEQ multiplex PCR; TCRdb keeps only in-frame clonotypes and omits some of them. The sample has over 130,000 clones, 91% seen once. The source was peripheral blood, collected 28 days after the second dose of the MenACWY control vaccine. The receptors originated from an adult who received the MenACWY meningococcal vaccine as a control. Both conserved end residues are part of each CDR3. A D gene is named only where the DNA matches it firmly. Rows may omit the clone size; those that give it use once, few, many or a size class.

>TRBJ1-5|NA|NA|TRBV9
TGTGCCAGCAGCGTAGGGACTTTGGGCCAGCCCCAGCATTTT
CASSVGTLGQPQHF
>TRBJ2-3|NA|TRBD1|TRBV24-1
TGTGCCACCAGTGAGCAGGGGGCTAACACAGATACGCAGTATTTT
CATSEQGANTDTQYF
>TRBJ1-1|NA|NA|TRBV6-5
TGTGCCATCGGAGAGACTGAAGCTTTCTTT
CAIGETEAFF
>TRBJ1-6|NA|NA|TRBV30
TGTGCCTGGTCCTTTGGGTCACCCCTCCACTTT
CAWSFGSPLHF
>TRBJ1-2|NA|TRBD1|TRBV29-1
TGCAGCGTTGAAAGGGGACAGGGCTCTGGCTACACCTTC
CSVERGQGSGYTF
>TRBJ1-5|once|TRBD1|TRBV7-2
TGTGCCAGCAGCGGACAGGGCGTACTTCAGCCCCAGCATTTT
CASSGQGVLQPQHF
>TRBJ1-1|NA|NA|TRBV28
TGTGCCAGCAGGTTATCCGGTTGGACAAGGCCTAATTTCTTT
CASRLSGWTRPNFF
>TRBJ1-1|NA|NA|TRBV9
TGTGCCAGCAGCGTAGAGGGCGGGAAAGCTTTCTTT
CASSVEGGKAFF
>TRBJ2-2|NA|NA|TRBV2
TGTGCCAGCAGTTTTACAGGGTCCACCGGGGAGCTGTTTTTT
CASSFTGSTGELFF
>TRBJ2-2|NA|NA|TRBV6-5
TGTGCCAGCAGTAAACTAGTTCACACCGGGGAGCTGTTTTTT
CASSKLVHTGELFF